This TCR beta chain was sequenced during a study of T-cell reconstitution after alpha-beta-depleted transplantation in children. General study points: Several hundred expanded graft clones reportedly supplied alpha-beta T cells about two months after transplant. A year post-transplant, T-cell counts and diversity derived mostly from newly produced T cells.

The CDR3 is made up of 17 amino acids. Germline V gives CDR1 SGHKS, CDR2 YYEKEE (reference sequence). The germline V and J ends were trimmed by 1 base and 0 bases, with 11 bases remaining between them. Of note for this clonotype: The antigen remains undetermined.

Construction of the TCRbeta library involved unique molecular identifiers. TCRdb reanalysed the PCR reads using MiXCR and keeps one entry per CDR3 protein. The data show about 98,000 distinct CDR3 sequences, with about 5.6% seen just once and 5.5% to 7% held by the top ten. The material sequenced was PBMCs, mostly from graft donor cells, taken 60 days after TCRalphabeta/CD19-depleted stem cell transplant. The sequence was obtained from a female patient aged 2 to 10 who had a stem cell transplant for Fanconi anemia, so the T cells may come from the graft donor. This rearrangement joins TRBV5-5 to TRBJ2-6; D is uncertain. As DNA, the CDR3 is TGTGCCAGCAGCTTGTCGCCAACCAACTCTGGGGCCAACGTCCTGACTTTC. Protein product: CASSLSPTNSGANVLTF.